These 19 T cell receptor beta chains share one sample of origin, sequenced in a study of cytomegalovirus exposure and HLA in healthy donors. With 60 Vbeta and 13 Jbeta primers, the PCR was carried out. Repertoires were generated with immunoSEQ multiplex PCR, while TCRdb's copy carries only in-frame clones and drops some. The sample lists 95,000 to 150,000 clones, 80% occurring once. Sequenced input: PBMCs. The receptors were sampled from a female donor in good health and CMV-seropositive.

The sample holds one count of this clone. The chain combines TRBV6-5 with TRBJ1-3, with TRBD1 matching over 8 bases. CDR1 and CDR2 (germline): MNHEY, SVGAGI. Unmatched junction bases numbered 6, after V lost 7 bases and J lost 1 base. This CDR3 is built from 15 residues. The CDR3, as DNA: TGTGCCAGCACTACTAGGACAGGGTCTGGAAACACCATATATTTT. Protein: CASTTRTGSGNTIYF.

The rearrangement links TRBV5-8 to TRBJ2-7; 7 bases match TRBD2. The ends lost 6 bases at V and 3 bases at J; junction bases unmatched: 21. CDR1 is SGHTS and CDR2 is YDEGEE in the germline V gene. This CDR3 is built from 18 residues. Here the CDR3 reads CASTELWGSGTNLYEQYF. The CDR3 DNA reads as TGTGCCAGCACCGAGTTATGGGGGTCGGGGACTAATCTCTACGAGCAGTACTTC.

CDR3 protein: CSVADRDIYNEQFF. CDR3 coding DNA: TGCAGCGTTGCAGACAGAGACATCTACAATGAGCAGTTCTTC. This sequence joins TRBV29-1 and TRBJ2-1; perhaps TRBD1 as D (5 bases). The CDR3 has 14 amino acids. Germline values: CDR1 SQVTM, CDR2 ANQGSEA. V was cut by 4 bases and J by 3 bases, with 13 bases left in between.

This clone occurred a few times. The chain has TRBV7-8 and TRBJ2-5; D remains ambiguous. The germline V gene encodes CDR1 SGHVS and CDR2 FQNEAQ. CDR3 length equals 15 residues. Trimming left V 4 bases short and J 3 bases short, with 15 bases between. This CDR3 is CASSYSLGSKETQYF. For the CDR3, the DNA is TGTGCCAGCAGCTACTCCCTGGGCAGCAAAGAGACCCAGTACTTC.

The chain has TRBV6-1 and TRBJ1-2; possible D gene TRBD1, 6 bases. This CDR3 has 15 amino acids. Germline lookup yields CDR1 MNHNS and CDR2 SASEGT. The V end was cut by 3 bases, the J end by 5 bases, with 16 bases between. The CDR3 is CASSDVQGRTYGYTF. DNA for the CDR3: TGTGCCAGCAGTGATGTGCAGGGGCGCACGTATGGCTACACCTTC.

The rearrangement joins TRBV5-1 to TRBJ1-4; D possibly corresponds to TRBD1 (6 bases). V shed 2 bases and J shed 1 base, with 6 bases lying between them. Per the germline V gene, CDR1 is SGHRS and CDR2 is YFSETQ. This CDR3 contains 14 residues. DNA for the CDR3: TGCGCCAGCAGCTTACAGGGAACTAATGAAAAACTGTTTTTT. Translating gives CASSLQGTNEKLFF.

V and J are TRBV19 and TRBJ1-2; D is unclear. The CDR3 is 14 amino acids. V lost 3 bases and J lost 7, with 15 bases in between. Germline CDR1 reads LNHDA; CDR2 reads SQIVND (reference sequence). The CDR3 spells CASSIRTSTIGYTF. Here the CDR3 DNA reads TGTGCCAGTAGTATTCGAACGTCTACTATTGGCTACACCTTC.

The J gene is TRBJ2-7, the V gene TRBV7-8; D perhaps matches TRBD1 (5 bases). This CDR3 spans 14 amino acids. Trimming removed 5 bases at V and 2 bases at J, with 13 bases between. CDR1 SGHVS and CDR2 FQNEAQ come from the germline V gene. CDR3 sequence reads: CASSVTVLAYEQYF. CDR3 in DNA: TGTGCCAGCAGCGTGACAGTTCTTGCCTACGAGCAGTACTTC.

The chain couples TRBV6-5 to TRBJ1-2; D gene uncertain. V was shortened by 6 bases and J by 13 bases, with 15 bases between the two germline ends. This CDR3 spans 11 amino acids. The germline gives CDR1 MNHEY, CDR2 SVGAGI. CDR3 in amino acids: CASRNSYAVTF. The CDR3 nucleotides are TGTGCCAGCAGGAACTCGTATGCGGTCACCTTC.

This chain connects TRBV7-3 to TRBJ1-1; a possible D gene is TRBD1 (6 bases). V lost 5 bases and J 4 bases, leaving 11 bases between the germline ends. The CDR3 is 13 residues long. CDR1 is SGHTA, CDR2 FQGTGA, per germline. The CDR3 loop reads CASSRTEGTEAFF. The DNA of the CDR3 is TGTGCCAGCAGCCGGACAGAGGGCACTGAAGCTTTCTTT.

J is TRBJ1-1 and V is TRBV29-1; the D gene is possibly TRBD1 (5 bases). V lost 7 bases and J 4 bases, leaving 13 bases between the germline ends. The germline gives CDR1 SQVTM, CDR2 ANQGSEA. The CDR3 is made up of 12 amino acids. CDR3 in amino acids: CSASTAGTEAFF. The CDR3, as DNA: TGCAGCGCTTCGACAGCGGGCACTGAAGCTTTCTTT.

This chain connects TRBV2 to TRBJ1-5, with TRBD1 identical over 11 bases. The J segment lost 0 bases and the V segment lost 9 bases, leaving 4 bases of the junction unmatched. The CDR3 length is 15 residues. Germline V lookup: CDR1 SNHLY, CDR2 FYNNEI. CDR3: CASEGTGGSNQPQHF. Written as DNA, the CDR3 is TGTGCCAGTGAGGGGACAGGGGGTAGCAATCAGCCCCAGCATTTT.

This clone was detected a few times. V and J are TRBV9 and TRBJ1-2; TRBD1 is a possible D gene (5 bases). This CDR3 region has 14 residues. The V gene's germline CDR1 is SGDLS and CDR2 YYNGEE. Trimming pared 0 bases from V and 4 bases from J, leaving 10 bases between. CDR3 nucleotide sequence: TGTGCCAGCAGCGTAGGGCAGGGAGGCTATGGCTACACCTTC. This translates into CASSVGQGGYGYTF.

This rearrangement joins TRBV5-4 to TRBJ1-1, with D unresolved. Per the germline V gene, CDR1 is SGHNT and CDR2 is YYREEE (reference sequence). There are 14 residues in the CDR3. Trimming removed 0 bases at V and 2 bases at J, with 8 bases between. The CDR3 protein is CASSLARINTEAFF. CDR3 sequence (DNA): TGTGCCAGCAGCTTGGCCAGAATTAACACTGAAGCTTTCTTT.

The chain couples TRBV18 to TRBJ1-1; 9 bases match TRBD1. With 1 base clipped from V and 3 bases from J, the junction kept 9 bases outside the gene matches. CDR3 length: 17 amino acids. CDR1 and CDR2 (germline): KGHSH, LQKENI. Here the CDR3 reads CASSPQQGARGDTEAFF. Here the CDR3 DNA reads TGTGCCAGCTCACCACAACAGGGGGCAAGAGGTGACACTGAAGCTTTCTTT.

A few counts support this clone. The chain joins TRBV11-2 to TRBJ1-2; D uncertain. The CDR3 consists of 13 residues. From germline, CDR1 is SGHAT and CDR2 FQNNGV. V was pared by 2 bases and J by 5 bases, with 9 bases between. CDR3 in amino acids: CASSLNSPYGYTF. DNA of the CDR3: TGTGCCAGCAGCTTAAACAGCCCTTATGGCTACACCTTC. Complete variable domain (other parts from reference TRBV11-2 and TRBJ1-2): EAGVAQSPRYKIIEKRQSVAFWCNPISGHATLYWYQQILGQGPKLLIQFQNNGVVDDSQLPKDRFSAERLKGVDSTLKIQPAKLEDSAVYLCASSLNSPYGYTFGSGTRLTVV.

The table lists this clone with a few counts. CDR3 amino acids: CASSHGLAGTNEQFF. The CDR3 nucleotides are TGTGCCAGCAGCCACGGACTAGCGGGGACGAATGAGCAGTTCTTC. V and J are TRBV5-4 and TRBJ2-1; TRBD2 matches 12 bases. CDR3 length equals 15 residues. The germline V gene encodes CDR1 SGHNT and CDR2 YYREEE (reference sequence). J lost 7 bases, V lost 4 bases, and 6 bases had no gene match.

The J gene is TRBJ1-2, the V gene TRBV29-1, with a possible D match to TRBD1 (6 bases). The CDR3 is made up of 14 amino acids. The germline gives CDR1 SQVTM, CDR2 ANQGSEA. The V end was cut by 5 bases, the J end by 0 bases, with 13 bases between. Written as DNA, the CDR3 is TGCAGCGTTTCAGGGGACACTACTAACTATGGCTACACCTTC. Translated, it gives CSVSGDTTNYGYTF.

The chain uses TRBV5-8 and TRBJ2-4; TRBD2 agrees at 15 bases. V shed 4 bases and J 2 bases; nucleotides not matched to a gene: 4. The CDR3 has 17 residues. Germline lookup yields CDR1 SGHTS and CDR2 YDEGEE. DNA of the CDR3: TGTGCCAGCAGCACCGGGACTAGCGGGGGGCCCAAAAACATTCAGTACTTC. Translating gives CASSTGTSGGPKNIQYF.